This T cell receptor (beta chain) is drawn from a study of tumor-infiltrating lymphocytes in primary liver carcinoma. Germline V gives CDR1 SEHNR, CDR2 FQNEAQ (reference sequence). This CDR3 spans 14 amino acids. V lost 1 base, J lost 5 bases, and 11 bases lay in between. Reverse transcription of 500 to 650 ng total RNA with a constant-region primer produced TCR beta cDNA. Libraries of TCR beta came from three nested multiplex PCR rounds with slightly modified ARM-PCR. Two initial PCR rounds of roughly 10 cycles each paired TRBV1-TRBV30 forward primers with a C-beta reverse primer. Each CDR3 protein is one row after TCRdb ran MiXCR on the multiplex PCR reads. The repertoire includes tens of thousands of distinct CDR3 sequences, 71% of them detected once, and about 13% sits in the top ten. Unsorted bulk tissue (roughly 17-34 mg) underwent RNA and DNA co-extraction. Sampling targeted five separate regions of each tumor, which included the tumor centre.

This chain links TRBV7-9 with TRBJ1-2; no clear D gene. The TCR sequence derives from a woman aged 60-75 years with primary liver carcinoma and hepatitis B virus infection. Sequencing used liver tumor tissue from sampling region 4. The subset here: tumor region T4, right-lateral pole. The CDR3: CASSLEVSGYGYTF. CDR3 DNA sequence: TGTGCCAGCAGCTTAGAAGTCTCTGGGTATGGCTACACCTTC.